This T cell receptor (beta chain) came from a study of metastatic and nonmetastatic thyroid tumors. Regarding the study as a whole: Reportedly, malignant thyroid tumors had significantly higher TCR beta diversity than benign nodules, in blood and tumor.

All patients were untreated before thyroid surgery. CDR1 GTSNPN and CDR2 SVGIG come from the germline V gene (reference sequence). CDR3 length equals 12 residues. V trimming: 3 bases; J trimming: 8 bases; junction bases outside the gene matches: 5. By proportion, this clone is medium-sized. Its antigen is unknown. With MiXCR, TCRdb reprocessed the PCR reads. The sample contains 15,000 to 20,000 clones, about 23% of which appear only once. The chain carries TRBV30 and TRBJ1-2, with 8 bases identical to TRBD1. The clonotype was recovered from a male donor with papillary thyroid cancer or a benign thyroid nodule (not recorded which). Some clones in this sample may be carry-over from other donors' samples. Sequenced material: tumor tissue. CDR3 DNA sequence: TGTGCCTGGAGGGACAGGGTACGGGGCTACACCTTC. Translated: CAWRDRVRGYTF.